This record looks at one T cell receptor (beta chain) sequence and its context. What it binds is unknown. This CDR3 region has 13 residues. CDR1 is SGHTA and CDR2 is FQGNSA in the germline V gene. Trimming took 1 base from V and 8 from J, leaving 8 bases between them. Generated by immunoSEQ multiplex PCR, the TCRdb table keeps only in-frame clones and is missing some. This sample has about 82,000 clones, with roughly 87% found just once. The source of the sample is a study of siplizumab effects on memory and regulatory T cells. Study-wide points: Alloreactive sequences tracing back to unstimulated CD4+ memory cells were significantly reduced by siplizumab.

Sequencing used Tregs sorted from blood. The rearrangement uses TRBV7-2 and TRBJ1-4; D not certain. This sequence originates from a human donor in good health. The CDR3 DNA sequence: TGTGCCAGCAGCTTAGGGTTACGAGAAAAACTGTTTTTT. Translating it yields CASSLGLREKLFF.